A single sample is the source of the 18 T cell receptor beta chains below, sequenced in a study of early T cells in non-severe SARS-CoV-2 infection. TCRdb reanalysed the 5' RACE reads using MiXCR and keeps one entry per CDR3 protein. The sample has approximately 80,000 distinct CDR3 sequences; around 11% are singletons. The sample consisted of whole blood, taken at baseline. The receptors derive from an adult who was a healthcare worker with PCR-confirmed SARS-CoV-2 infection or an uninfected control (not recorded which).

CDR3 protein: CSVRAVSYEQYF. In nucleotides, the CDR3 is TGCAGCGTCCGAGCAGTCTCCTACGAGCAGTACTTC. The V and J genes are TRBV29-1 and TRBJ2-7; D gene uncertain. V was clipped by 6 bases and J by 0 bases, with 9 bases between them. CDR1 and CDR2 from the germline V gene are SQVTM and ANQGSEA. There are 12 residues in the CDR3.

The table lists this clonotype with many counts. This chain joins TRBV11-1 and TRBJ2-3; TRBD1 or TRBD2 may be the D gene (5 bases each). Germline V CDR1 and CDR2: SGHAT, FQDESV (reference sequence). Trimming pared 5 bases from V and 4 bases from J, leaving 13 bases between. The CDR3 extends over 14 amino acids. CDR3 bases: TGTGCCAGCAGCAGAGGGGAAACCGCAGATACGCAGTATTTT. Translation: CASSRGETADTQYF.

This clonotype was found many times. The chain has TRBV2 and TRBJ2-7; 9 positions match TRBD1. The V gene's germline CDR1 is SNHLY and CDR2 FYNNEI. The CDR3 extends over 13 amino acids. The V gene end was trimmed by 8 bases and the J gene end by 7 bases; junction bases not matched to a gene: 9. The DNA for the CDR3 is TGTGCCAGCGGTTGGACAGGGGCCGGAGAGCAGTACTTC. It yields the protein CASGWTGAGEQYF.

The rearrangement links TRBV6-1 to TRBJ2-7; D is possibly TRBD1 (5 bases). The germline V gene has CDR1 MNHNS and CDR2 SASEGT. The V gene lost 7 bases and the J gene lost 2 bases, with 15 bases spanning the gap. CDR3 length equals 14 residues. The CDR3 loop reads CASTQQELTYEQYF. The CDR3 region has the DNA TGTGCCAGCACCCAACAGGAGCTCACCTACGAGCAGTACTTC.

This clonotype was seen a handful of times. The V and J genes are TRBV20-1 and TRBJ1-1, with TRBD1 matching 8 bases. The CDR3 runs 14 residues. The germline CDR1 and CDR2 sequences are DFQATT and SNEGSKA (reference sequence). Losses at the gene ends were 0 bases for V and 5 bases for J; bases not matched to a gene: 5. The CDR3 reads CSARDDRGWTEAFF. The CDR3 bases are TGCAGTGCTAGAGATGACAGGGGATGGACTGAAGCTTTCTTT.

The sample holds many counts of this clonotype. The J gene is TRBJ1-3, the V gene TRBV5-1; D may be TRBD1 (6 bases). This CDR3 has 14 amino acids. Trimming stripped 4 bases from V and 3 bases from J, with 11 bases between. Germline V gives CDR1 SGHRS, CDR2 YFSETQ. CDR3 coding DNA: TGCGCCAGCAGCCGGGACACCGGTGGAAACACCATATATTTT. It is translated as CASSRDTGGNTIYF.

V and J are TRBV3-1 and TRBJ2-1, with 7 bases aligning to TRBD2. Germline CDR1 reads LGHDT; CDR2 reads YNNKEL (reference sequence). Trimming removed 2 bases from V and 9 bases from J; junction bases left unmatched: 10. CDR3 length: 15 residues. In DNA form, the CDR3 reads TGTGCCAGCAGCCAACAACTAGCAGGGAGGGGTGAGCAGTTCTTC. This encodes CASSQQLAGRGEQFF.

The genes are TRBV7-2 and TRBJ2-1; 10 positions agree with TRBD2. V was clipped by 5 bases and J by 2 bases; unmatched bases: 12. The germline V gene encodes CDR1 SGHTA and CDR2 FQGNSA. CDR3 length equals 18 residues. Here the CDR3 reads CASSARTSGLLTYNEQFF. CDR3 DNA sequence: TGTGCCAGCAGCGCCCGGACTAGCGGCCTCCTTACCTACAATGAGCAGTTCTTC. The full variable domain, rest sourced from reference TRBV7-2 and TRBJ2-1, is GAGVSQSPSNKVTEKGKDVELRCDPISGHTALYWYRQSLGQGLEFLIYFQGNSAPDKSGLPSDRFSAERTGGSVSTLTIQRTQQEDSAVYLCASSARTSGLLTYNEQFFGPGTRLTVL.

This clonotype turned up a few times. The junction does not match germline at one end; this may be a read error. This sequence joins TRBV29-1 and TRBJ2-5; D could derive from TRBD1 or TRBD2 (6 bases each). In germline, CDR1 is SQVTM, CDR2 ANQGSEA. CDR3 length: 13 amino acids. In DNA form, the CDR3 reads TGCAGCGTTGGAGGATCTCTCAAGGGGGGACTCCTGTTT. This sequence encodes CSVGGSLKGGLLF.

The chain employs TRBV6-1 and TRBJ2-5, with 12 positions matching TRBD2. The germline CDR1 and CDR2 sequences are MNHNS and SASEGT. The ends lost 4 bases at V and 2 bases at J; junction bases unmatched: 2. The CDR3 sequence is 15 residues long. The CDR3, as DNA: TGTGCCAGCAGTGTGCTAGCGGGGGGGCAAGAGACCCAGTACTTC. It translates to CASSVLAGGQETQYF.

The chain carries TRBV27 and TRBJ2-7; D may be TRBD2 (5 bases). Germline CDR1 is MNHEY and CDR2 is SMNVEV (reference sequence). The CDR3 spans 12 residues. V lost 3 bases to trimming and J lost 8 bases, with 11 bases between them. CDR3 DNA sequence: TGTGCCAGCAGTTTCCCGGGGAGTCAGCAGTACTTC. Translating it yields CASSFPGSQQYF.

In regard to this clonotype: A much larger clone sits a single nucleotide away, making a read error possible. The chain links TRBV3-1 to TRBJ1-5, with D possibly TRBD1 on 5 matching bases. The germline gives CDR1 LGHDT, CDR2 YNNKEL (reference sequence). This CDR3 contains 15 residues. CDR3 residues: CASSQGGVGNQPPHF. CDR3 nucleotides: TGTGCCAGCAGCCAAGGGGGCGTCGGCAATCAGCCCCCGCATTTT.

The chain has TRBV9 and TRBJ1-4; no clear D gene. The CDR3 is made up of 13 amino acids. Trimming left V 2 bases short and J 8 bases short, with 10 bases between. The germline CDR1 and CDR2 sequences are SGDLS and YYNGEE. CDR3 loop: CASSVGPGEKLFF. CDR3 bases: TGTGCCAGCAGCGTTGGACCTGGGGAAAAACTGTTTTTT.

This chain joins TRBV28 and TRBJ2-7; no reliable D call. The CDR3 is 18 amino acids. The germline V gene has CDR1 MDHEN and CDR2 SYDVKM. With 5 bases removed from V and 0 bases from J, the gap between germline ends came to 23 bases. CDR3 sequence reads: CASSPQRRLRFSSYEQYF. The CDR3 DNA reads as TGTGCCAGCAGTCCTCAACGCAGGCTCCGATTCAGCTCCTACGAGCAGTACTTC.

The chain employs TRBV29-1 and TRBJ2-3; maybe TRBD1 (5 bases). V lost 4 bases and J lost 2, with 13 bases in between. In germline, CDR1 is SQVTM, CDR2 ANQGSEA. The CDR3 extends over 14 amino acids. Here the CDR3 DNA reads TGCAGCGTTGCAGTGACAGTGACCACAGATACGCAGTATTTT. Translated, it gives CSVAVTVTTDTQYF.

The chain joins TRBV5-5 to TRBJ1-2; no clear D gene. V was trimmed by 4 bases and J by 8 bases, leaving 21 bases between them. From germline, CDR1 is SGHKS and CDR2 YYEKEE (reference sequence). This CDR3 region has 15 residues. CDR3 DNA: TGTGCCAGCAGCCCCCAACGATCGCGAGCGGGAGGCTACACCTTC. It translates to CASSPQRSRAGGYTF.

Only one count was recorded for this clonotype. The chain links TRBV5-1 to TRBJ1-2; D is undetermined. CDR3 length: 15 residues. Germline V CDR1 and CDR2: SGHRS, YFSETQ. Trimming left V 0 bases short and J 0 bases short, with 9 bases between. The CDR3 region is CASSLGRRANYGYTF. CDR3 DNA: TGCGCCAGCAGCTTGGGAAGGAGGGCTAACTATGGCTACACCTTC.

This clonotype was seen only a few times. The chain carries TRBV9 and TRBJ2-3; tentatively, D is TRBD1 (5 bases). Germline loops: CDR1 SGDLS, CDR2 YYNGEE. The CDR3 sequence is 15 residues long. Trimming cost V 2 bases and J 0 bases, with 10 bases left between them. CDR3 region: CASSVYDSSTDTQYF. The CDR3 DNA follows: TGTGCCAGCAGCGTCTATGACAGTAGCACAGATACGCAGTATTTT. Complete variable domain (other parts from reference TRBV9 and TRBJ2-3): DSGVTQTPKHLITATGQRVTLRCSPRSGDLSVYWYQQSLDQGLQFLIQYYNGEERAKGNILERFSAQQFPDLHSELNLSSLELGDSALYFCASSVYDSSTDTQYFGPGTRLTVL.